The 24 T cell receptor beta chains presented below share a single source sample, sequenced in a study of PD-1 blockade in classical Hodgkin lymphoma. TCRdb's table, derived via immunoSEQ multiplex PCR, lists solely in-frame clones and lacks some. The table has roughly 30,000 clones, roughly four fifths seen once. Time point of the sample: cycle 4 day 1 (C4D1), after 6 weeks of nivolumab. Every patient relapsed after autologous stem cell transplantation, and brentuximab vedotin exposure varied. CD4+ T cells were purified from thawed PBMCs by negative selection. The starting material was CD4+ T cells from blood, obtained before the fourth cycle of nivolumab. The receptors were sampled from a human donor with classical Hodgkin lymphoma.

This clone was detected a few times. This chain connects TRBV18 to TRBJ1-2; D not certain. Germline V gene lookup returns CDR1 KGHSH and CDR2 LQKENI. V gave up 3 bases and J gave up 4 bases, with 9 bases separating them. The CDR3 totals 13 residues. The CDR3 protein is CASSPADTYGYTF. The CDR3 DNA follows: TGTGCCAGCTCACCGGCGGATACCTATGGCTACACCTTC.

This chain connects TRBV27 to TRBJ2-3; either TRBD1 or TRBD2 may fit D (5 bases each). This CDR3 spans 16 amino acids. Trimming cost V 6 bases and J 2 bases, with 18 bases left between them. The germline V gene has CDR1 MNHEY and CDR2 SMNVEV (reference sequence). In DNA form, the CDR3 reads TGTGCCAGCAGAAGCCCCCCTCGGGGCCTCACAGATACGCAGTATTTT. Translation: CASRSPPRGLTDTQYF.

The V call is TRBV19, the J call TRBJ1-5, with D maybe TRBD1 (5 bases). From germline, CDR1 is LNHDA and CDR2 SQIVND (reference sequence). V lost 5 bases to trimming and J lost 2 bases, with 13 bases between them. This CDR3 has 15 residues. The CDR3 region is CASSVQGEGNQPQHF. CDR3 nucleotides: TGTGCCAGTAGTGTCCAGGGAGAGGGCAATCAGCCCCAGCATTTT.

The CDR3 DNA reads TGTGCCAGCAGCGGCATCGGGCCTAATGAGCAGTTCTTC. It is translated as CASSGIGPNEQFF. V usage is TRBV7-9 and J usage is TRBJ2-1, with D hard to call. Deletions cut 5 bases from V and 7 bases from J, with 12 bases between. The CDR3 length is 13 residues. CDR1 and CDR2 (germline): SEHNR, FQNEAQ (reference sequence).

V is TRBV5-1 and J is TRBJ1-1; 11 positions agree with TRBD1. The J segment lost 0 bases and the V segment lost 5 bases, leaving 6 bases of the junction unmatched. The CDR3 runs to 16 residues. Germline values: CDR1 SGHRS, CDR2 YFSETQ. This chain's CDR3 is CASRIGQGALNTEAFF. The CDR3 bases are TGCGCCAGCAGGATCGGACAGGGGGCCTTGAACACTGAAGCTTTCTTT.

The gene calls are TRBV7-2 and TRBJ2-7, with a possible D match to TRBD2 (6 bases). V was shortened by 3 bases and J by 0 bases, with 15 bases between the two germline ends. The germline V gene encodes CDR1 SGHTA and CDR2 FQGNSA. CDR3 length: 16 residues. DNA of the CDR3: TGTGCCAGCAGCTTCGAGAGGGCGGGGAGCTCCTACGAGCAGTACTTC. It specifies CASSFERAGSSYEQYF.

This clone was counted between two and nine times. This sequence joins TRBV7-2 and TRBJ1-2, with 8 positions matching TRBD1. Germline-derived CDR1 and CDR2 are SGHTA and FQGNSA. CDR3 length equals 14 residues. The junction had 3 bases not matched to a gene; V was cut back by 0 bases and J by 6 bases. CDR3 coding DNA: TGTGCCAGCAGCTTAGCTTCAGGGGGCGATGGCTACACCTTC. Translated: CASSLASGGDGYTF.

V gene TRBV20-1 combines with J gene TRBJ2-7, with D unclear. CDR3 size: 11 residues. Trimming shortened V by 1 base and J by 2 bases, and 3 bases separated the two germline ends. Germline V gives CDR1 DFQATT, CDR2 SNEGSKA (reference sequence). In DNA, the CDR3 is TGCAGTGCTAGAGCGCCCTACGAGCAGTACTTC. It yields the protein CSARAPYEQYF.

This sequence joins TRBV7-9 and TRBJ1-1, with 8 bases lining up with TRBD1. The CDR3 is made up of 17 amino acids. V lost 3 bases to trimming and J lost 4 bases; unmatched junction nucleotides: 13. Germline CDR1 and CDR2: SEHNR and FQNEAQ (reference sequence). The CDR3 DNA reads as TGTGCCAGCAGCTTTGGGACAGGCTTACGAGAAATCACTGAAGCTTTCTTT. Amino acid sequence: CASSFGTGLREITEAFF.

The genes are TRBV19 and TRBJ2-3; 8 bases agree with TRBD2. V trimming: 2 bases; J trimming: 2 bases; junction bases outside the gene matches: 6. The CDR3 is 16 amino acids. The germline V gene has CDR1 LNHDA and CDR2 SQIVND (reference sequence). CDR3 coding DNA: TGTGCCAGTAGTATAACCTCGGGAGGGTCCACAGATACGCAGTATTTT. It yields the protein CASSITSGGSTDTQYF.

V usage is TRBV2 and J usage is TRBJ1-6; 7 positions agree with TRBD1. CDR3 length: 16 amino acids. Germline V gene sequence: CDR1 SNHLY, CDR2 FYNNEI. Trimming removed 10 bases from V and 9 bases from J; junction bases left unmatched: 18. The CDR3 region has the DNA TGTGCCAACCAGAACAGGGGCGATCAAGTTAGTTCACCCCTCCACTTT. Its protein is CANQNRGDQVSSPLHF.

This chain joins TRBV21-1 and TRBJ1-1. TRBV21-1 is given as a pseudogene. This CDR3 has 14 residues. The CDR3 DNA is TGTGCCAGCGAAAATGGCGAGAGGAACACTGAAGCTTTCTTT. This encodes CASENGERNTEAFF.

With respect to this clone: One end of the junction is discordant with germline, which a read error may explain. The chain recombines TRBV4-1 with TRBJ2-7; D perhaps matches TRBD1 (5 bases). Germline CDR1 and CDR2: MGHRA and YSYEKL. The CDR3 runs to 9 residues. CDR3 region: CASRNRRDF. The CDR3 nucleotides are TGCGCCAGCAGAAACAGGAGAGACTTC.

The chain employs TRBV9 and TRBJ2-3; D is unclear. V was pared by 6 bases and J by 4 bases, with 15 bases between. This CDR3 has 14 residues. Germline assignment: CDR1 SGDLS and CDR2 YYNGEE. The CDR3 sequence is CASTSLVGSDTQYF. The CDR3 bases are TGTGCCAGCACTTCGCTAGTTGGTTCAGATACGCAGTATTTT.

The V and J genes are TRBV19 and TRBJ2-7; no clear D. CDR1 LNHDA and CDR2 SQIVND come from the germline V gene (reference sequence). V was cut by 4 bases and J by 1 base, with 11 bases left in between. The CDR3 is 14 residues long. CDR3 sequence reads: CASSRVLPSYEQYF. CDR3 DNA sequence: TGTGCCAGTAGTAGAGTTCTCCCATCCTACGAGCAGTACTTC.

Written as DNA, the CDR3 is TGTGCCAGCAGCTTGATGTTTAGGGACAGCCTGAACACTGAAGCTTTCTTT. Protein sequence: CASSLMFRDSLNTEAFF. V and J are TRBV5-6 and TRBJ1-1, with 7 nucleotides matching TRBD1. V trimming: 1 base; J trimming: 0 bases; junction bases outside the gene matches: 9. Per germline, CDR1 SGHDT and CDR2 YYEEEE. CDR3 length: 17 amino acids.

The chain is built from TRBV15 and TRBJ2-3; D unresolved. Trimming left V 0 bases short and J 3 bases short, with 10 bases between. Germline loops: CDR1 LNHNV, CDR2 YYDKDF (reference sequence). This CDR3 region has 15 residues. This CDR3 reads CATSRDRVPTDTQYF. The CDR3 DNA sequence: TGTGCCACCAGCAGAGATAGGGTCCCGACAGATACGCAGTATTTT.

The chain joins TRBV23-1 to TRBJ1-2; D uncertain. TRBV23-1 carries the ORF label, with uncertain function. Trimming shortened V by 4 bases and J by 5 bases, and 8 bases separated the two germline ends. CDR3 length: 12 amino acids. The CDR3 is CASSRAGYGYTF. The CDR3 DNA reads as TGCGCCAGCAGTCGGGCAGGTTATGGCTACACCTTC.

V and J are TRBV5-1 and TRBJ1-5; D perhaps matches TRBD1 (5 bases). The germline V gene has CDR1 SGHRS and CDR2 YFSETQ. V was shortened by 1 base and J by 4 bases, with 12 bases between the two germline ends. The CDR3 spans 15 residues. CDR3 bases: TGCGCCAGCAGCTTGTCCGGGGCGAGTAATCAGCCCCAGCATTTT. Residues: CASSLSGASNQPQHF.

The chain carries TRBV6-6 and TRBJ1-1; D might be TRBD1 (6 bases). Trimming took off 4 bases at V and 5 bases at J, with 17 bases between the two ends. The CDR3 is 15 amino acids. The germline CDR1 and CDR2 sequences are MNHNY and SVGAGI (reference sequence). CDR3 coding DNA: TGTGCCAGCAGTTTGTTTGGGGGCCGGGGGACTGAAGCTTTCTTT. Protein sequence: CASSLFGGRGTEAFF.

The V call is TRBV30, the J call TRBJ1-1; D not resolved. Deletions cut 1 base from V and 1 base from J, with 4 bases between. The germline CDR1 and CDR2 sequences are GTSNPN and SVGIG (reference sequence). CDR3 size: 12 residues. The CDR3: CAWSEANTEAFF. CDR3 coding DNA: TGTGCCTGGAGTGAGGCGAACACTGAAGCTTTCTTT.

The V call is TRBV19, the J call TRBJ1-6; 9 bases align to TRBD1. The CDR3 loop spans 14 amino acids. V was clipped by 1 base and J by 10 bases; unmatched bases: 2. Germline CDR1 and CDR2: LNHDA and SQIVND (reference sequence). The CDR3 reads CASSIGQGVSPLHF. CDR3 DNA sequence: TGTGCCAGTAGTATAGGACAGGGGGTGTCACCCCTCCACTTT.

V gene TRBV14 combines with J gene TRBJ1-2; D gene ambiguous. Between the trimmed V and J ends, which lost 2 bases and 4 bases, there was a span of 8 bases. CDR1 is SGHDN, CDR2 FVKESK, per germline. The CDR3 is 13 residues long. The DNA of the CDR3 is TGTGCCAGCAGCCAACGGAGGGTCTATGGCTACACCTTC. It yields the protein CASSQRRVYGYTF.

The chain carries TRBV5-5 and TRBJ1-2; D call uncertain. The CDR3 contains 13 residues. The V gene's germline CDR1 is SGHKS and CDR2 YYEKEE (reference sequence). The V end was cut by 0 bases, the J end by 4 bases, with 7 bases between. The CDR3: CASSLDTSYGYTF. CDR3 sequence (DNA): TGTGCCAGCAGCTTGGACACTTCCTATGGCTACACCTTC.